This T cell receptor beta chain was profiled in a study of shared clonotypes between healthy human individuals. V dropped 11 bases and J dropped 2; count of bases not matched to a gene: 4. The CDR3 consists of 12 residues. The germline gives CDR1 LNHDA, CDR2 SQIVND (reference sequence). Concerning this clone itself: No antigen is known for it.

Study-level findings and limits: Sharing across four donors was highest in naive CD4 (approximately 5%) and lowest in memory CD8 (roughly 0.4%). Non-shared clonotypes had lower generation probabilities than those shared by all four donors.

Every donor, a Caucasian adult, lived in Nashville, Tennessee. Into CD45RA+ naive and CD45RA-negative memory subsets, the CD4+ cells were split. Assay: immunoSEQ multiplex PCR; the TCRdb copy retains only in-frame clones and omits some. Of around 600,000 clones listed, almost 97% are singletons. Sequenced sample: naive CD4+ T cells sorted from blood. The subset was: CD45RA+ positively selected. This clonotype was obtained from a woman aged 25 to 39 in good health. The rearrangement links TRBV19 to TRBJ2-5; TRBD2 aligns across 8 bases. DNA for the CDR3: TGTGCCTTACCGGGAGGGCAAGAGACCCAGTACTTC. Translation: CALPGGQETQYF. Using reference TRBV19 and TRBJ2-5 for the parts outside the CDR3, the full variable domain is DGGITQSPKYLFRKEGQNVTLSCEQNLNHDAMYWYRQDPGQGLRLIYYSQIVNDFQKGDIAEGYSVSREKKESFPLTVTSAQKNPTAFYLCALPGGQETQYFGPGTRLLVL.